These 15 T cell receptor beta chains were sequenced from one sample in a study of regulatory T cells in long-lasting Graves disease. This sample's time point: newly diagnosed GD, antithyroid drugs for less than 3 months. PBMC RNA served as the TCR library source. For TCR beta, libraries came from iRepertoire HTBI primers and Arm-PCR of CDR3 regions. TCRdb passed the multiplex PCR reads through MiXCR, listing each CDR3 protein once. The sample includes about 440,000 distinct CDR3 sequences, about a sixth of them seen just once. In addition, the sample was reused for a study of T cells in Graves' hyperthyroidism and ophthalmopathy.

Material: peripheral blood mononuclear cells (PBMCs), obtained at new diagnosis, from a patient treated with antithyroid drugs. These receptors all stem from a woman younger than 30 with Graves disease.

J is TRBJ2-2 and V is TRBV6-9; the D gene is possibly TRBD2 (5 bases). The CDR3 sequence is 15 residues long. V lost 3 bases and J 4 bases, leaving 12 bases between the germline ends. The germline V gene has CDR1 MNHGY and CDR2 SVAAGI. CDR3 residues: CASSYSRESTGELFF. The CDR3 DNA reads as TGTGCCAGCAGTTACAGTCGGGAAAGCACCGGGGAGCTGTTTTTT.

The J gene is TRBJ2-6, the V gene TRBV19; the match to TRBD2 covers 8 bases. Unmatched junction bases numbered 15, after V lost 3 bases and J lost 5 bases. CDR1 LNHDA and CDR2 SQIVND come from the germline V gene (reference sequence). This CDR3 has 19 amino acids. CDR3 protein: CASSMRRAGEPGRANVLTF. Written as DNA, the CDR3 is TGTGCCAGTAGTATGCGGAGAGCGGGAGAGCCGGGACGGGCCAACGTCCTGACTTTC.

At least ten counts were recorded for this clonotype. The rearrangement joins TRBV2 to TRBJ2-6; tentatively, D is TRBD1 (5 bases). Germline CDR1 reads SNHLY; CDR2 reads FYNNEI. The CDR3 runs to 18 residues. V was trimmed by 7 bases and J by 0 bases, leaving 19 bases between them. In DNA form, the CDR3 reads TGTGCCAGCACCAGAAGGGGCAGCCCCAGCTCTGGGGCCAACGTCCTGACTTTC. Translating it yields CASTRRGSPSSGANVLTF. The variable domain in full, with the rest retrieved from reference TRBV2 and TRBJ2-6, is EPEVTQTPSHQVTQMGQEVILRCVPISNHLYFYWYRQILGQKVEFLVSFYNNEISEKSEIFDDQFSVERPDGSNFTLKIRSTKLEDSAMYFCASTRRGSPSSGANVLTFGAGSRLTVL.

This clonotype was counted a few times. The chain combines TRBV28 with TRBJ1-5, with D uncertain. The germline V and J ends were trimmed by 7 bases and 0 bases, with 10 bases remaining between them. CDR3 length: 14 residues. The V gene's germline CDR1 is MDHEN and CDR2 SYDVKM. CDR3 residues: CASNGPTSNQPQHF. CDR3 bases: TGTGCCAGCAATGGCCCCACTAGCAATCAGCCCCAGCATTTT.

This clonotype has a count of ten or more. The rearrangement uses TRBV2 and TRBJ1-2, with no clear D. Trimming stripped 1 base from V and 0 bases from J, with 9 bases between. Per the germline V gene, CDR1 is SNHLY and CDR2 is FYNNEI. The CDR3 covers 15 residues. CDR3 loop: CASSEVRFSNYGYTF. The CDR3 region has the DNA TGTGCCAGCAGTGAAGTTAGATTCTCTAACTATGGCTACACCTTC.

This clonotype showed up many times. This chain uses TRBV5-1 with TRBJ1-1; 7 bases align to TRBD1. This CDR3 region has 16 residues. Germline V gene lookup returns CDR1 SGHRS and CDR2 YFSETQ. V gave up 0 bases and J gave up 5 bases; unmatched junction bases: 10. The CDR3 protein is CASSLDTGARGTEAFF. CDR3 coding DNA: TGCGCCAGCAGCTTGGATACAGGGGCGCGAGGGACTGAAGCTTTCTTT.

The CDR3 DNA reads TGCAGTGCTAGTAGTACCCTCGGCGGCTATGGCTACACCTTC. Translating it yields CSASSTLGGYGYTF. The chain is built from TRBV20-1 and TRBJ1-2; no clear D. V gave up 3 bases and J gave up 4 bases, with 15 bases separating them. The CDR3 contains 14 residues. The V gene's germline CDR1 is DFQATT and CDR2 SNEGSKA (reference sequence).

This chain joins TRBV5-4 and TRBJ1-1, with TRBD1 matching over 8 bases. The J segment lost 3 bases and the V segment lost 4 bases, leaving 11 bases of the junction unmatched. The CDR3 length is 16 residues. CDR1 is SGHNT, CDR2 YYREEE, per germline (reference sequence). CDR3 nucleotide sequence: TGTGCCAGCAGCCGCGGACAGGGTAGGCTCGACACTGAAGCTTTCTTT. This codes for CASSRGQGRLDTEAFF.

This clonotype appeared once. The chain combines TRBV20-1 with TRBJ2-1, with 7 nucleotides matching TRBD1. The CDR3 runs 16 residues. The V segment lost 0 bases and the J segment 2 bases; nucleotides outside the gene matches: 7. CDR1 DFQATT and CDR2 SNEGSKA come from the germline V gene (reference sequence). Here the CDR3 reads CSARDRLTGTYNEQFF. CDR3 in DNA: TGCAGTGCTAGAGATCGGCTGACAGGGACCTACAATGAGCAGTTCTTC.

This clonotype has a count of ten or more. The J gene is TRBJ1-2, the V gene TRBV13, with a weak D call TRBD1 (6 bases). In germline, CDR1 is PRHDT, CDR2 FYEKMQ (reference sequence). This CDR3 region has 17 residues. The germline V and J ends were trimmed by 1 base and 6 bases, with 21 bases remaining between them. The CDR3 DNA sequence: TGTGCCAGCAGCTTAGAGGGTCTTGTGCAGGGGCGAAATGGCTACACCTTC. This encodes CASSLEGLVQGRNGYTF. The whole variable domain, filled in from reference TRBV13 and TRBJ1-2, reads AAGVIQSPRHLIKEKRETATLKCYPIPRHDTVYWYQQGPGQDPQFLISFYEKMQSDKGSIPDRFSAQQFSDYHSELNMSSLELGDSALYFCASSLEGLVQGRNGYTFGSGTRLTVV.

This clonotype has at least ten counts. J is TRBJ2-1 and V is TRBV7-3; 7 bases map to TRBD2. Germline loops: CDR1 SGHTA, CDR2 FQGTGA. The J segment lost 9 bases and the V segment lost 0 bases, leaving 8 bases of the junction unmatched. The CDR3 has 15 residues. The CDR3 protein is CASSLTEVRTSEQFF. CDR3 DNA: TGTGCCAGCAGCTTAACGGAGGTTCGGACTAGTGAGCAGTTCTTC.

This clonotype was seen more than once but under ten times. The junction differs from germline at one of its ends, possibly a read error. The rearrangement joins TRBV5-1 to TRBJ2-7; 10 bases agree with TRBD1. The CDR3 consists of 15 residues. The germline gives CDR1 SGHRS, CDR2 YFSETQ. CDR3 in DNA: TGCGCCAGCAGCTGGGCCGGGACAGGGGCCTACGAGCAGCACTTC. It codes for CASSWAGTGAYEQHF.

V and J are TRBV7-8 and TRBJ1-2, with D possibly matching TRBD1 (6 bases). The V and J ends lost 1 base and 7 bases respectively, with 16 bases between them. This CDR3 region has 15 residues. CDR1 and CDR2 from the germline V gene are SGHVS and FQNEAQ. The chain's CDR3 is CASSLVEGGLGGYTF. The CDR3 nucleotides read TGTGCCAGCAGCTTAGTAGAAGGGGGGCTCGGTGGCTACACCTTC.

The V and J genes are TRBV25-1 and TRBJ1-1; 9 bases map to TRBD1. There are 15 residues in the CDR3. With 4 bases clipped from V and 3 bases from J, the junction kept 6 bases outside the gene matches. Germline CDR1 and CDR2: MGHDK and SYGVNS. For the CDR3, the DNA is TGTGCCAGCAGTGCGCGGACAGGGGAGGACACTGAAGCTTTCTTT. As protein: CASSARTGEDTEAFF.

This clonotype has at least ten counts. The gene calls are TRBV7-2 and TRBJ2-3; 7 bases fit TRBD2. CDR1 and CDR2 (germline): SGHTA, FQGNSA. Unmatched junction bases numbered 4, after V lost 0 bases and J lost 4 bases. The CDR3 consists of 15 residues. The CDR3 is CASSLAGAGADTQYF. CDR3 bases: TGTGCCAGCAGCTTAGCTGGGGCGGGAGCAGATACGCAGTATTTT.